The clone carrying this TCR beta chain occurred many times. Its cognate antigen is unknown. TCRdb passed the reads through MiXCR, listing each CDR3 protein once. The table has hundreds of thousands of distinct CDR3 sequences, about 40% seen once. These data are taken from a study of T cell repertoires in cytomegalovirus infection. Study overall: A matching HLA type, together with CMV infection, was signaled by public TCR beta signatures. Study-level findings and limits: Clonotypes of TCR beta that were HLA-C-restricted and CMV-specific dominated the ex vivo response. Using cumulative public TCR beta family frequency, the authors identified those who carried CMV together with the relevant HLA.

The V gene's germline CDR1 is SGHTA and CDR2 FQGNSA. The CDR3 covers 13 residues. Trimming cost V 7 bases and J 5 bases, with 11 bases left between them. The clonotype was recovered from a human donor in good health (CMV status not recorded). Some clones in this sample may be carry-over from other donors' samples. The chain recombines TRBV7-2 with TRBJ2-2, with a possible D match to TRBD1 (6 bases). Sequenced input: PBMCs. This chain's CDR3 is CASNDRSTGELFF. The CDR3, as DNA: TGTGCCAGCAATGACAGGAGTACCGGGGAGCTGTTTTTT.